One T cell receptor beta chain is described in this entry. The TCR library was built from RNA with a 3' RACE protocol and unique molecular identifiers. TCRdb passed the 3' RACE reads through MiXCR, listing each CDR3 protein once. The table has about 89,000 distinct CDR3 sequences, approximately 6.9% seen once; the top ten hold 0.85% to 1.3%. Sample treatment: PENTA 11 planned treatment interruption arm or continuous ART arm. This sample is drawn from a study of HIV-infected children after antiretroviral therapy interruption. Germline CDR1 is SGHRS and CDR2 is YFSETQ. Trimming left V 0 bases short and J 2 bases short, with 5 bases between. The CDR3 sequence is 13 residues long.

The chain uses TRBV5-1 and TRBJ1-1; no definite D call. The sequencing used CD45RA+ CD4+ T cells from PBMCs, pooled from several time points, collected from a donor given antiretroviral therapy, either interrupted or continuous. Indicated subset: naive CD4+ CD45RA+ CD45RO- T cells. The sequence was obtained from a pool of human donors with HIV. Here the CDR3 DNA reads TGCGCCAGCAGCTTGGAAACAAACACTGAAGCTTTCTTT. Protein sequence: CASSLETNTEAFF.